Shown below are 30 T cell receptor beta chains from a single sample sequenced in a study of T cell responses to AZD1222 COVID-19 vaccine. Sequenced by immunoSEQ multiplex PCR; TCRdb stores in-frame clones only, minus some. Here the sample spans some 140,000 clones, 90% to 95% being singletons. This specimen was peripheral blood, taken 28 days after the second AZD1222 dose. Source of these receptors: an adult who received the AZD1222 COVID-19 vaccine.

The genes are TRBV9 and TRBJ1-2, with a possible D match to TRBD1 (5 bases). Trimming pared 0 bases from V and 4 bases from J, leaving 10 bases between. The germline CDR1 and CDR2 sequences are SGDLS and YYNGEE. The CDR3 extends over 14 amino acids. Here the CDR3 DNA reads TGTGCCAGCAGCGTAGAATCAGGGACCTATGGCTACACCTTC. Translated, it gives CASSVESGTYGYTF.

The chain recombines TRBV27 with TRBJ2-3, with D possibly being TRBD2 (5 bases). Germline lookup yields CDR1 MNHEY and CDR2 SMNVEV (reference sequence). This CDR3 is built from 14 residues. V was clipped by 5 bases and J by 2 bases, with 11 bases between them. CDR3 coding DNA: TGTGCCAGCAGTCCCAAAGACTACACAGATACGCAGTATTTT. Its protein product is CASSPKDYTDTQYF.

The V and J genes are TRBV19 and TRBJ1-1; tentatively, D is TRBD1 (5 bases). The germline V gene encodes CDR1 LNHDA and CDR2 SQIVND (reference sequence). Trimming took off 7 bases at V and 0 bases at J, with 18 bases between the two ends. The CDR3 is made up of 16 amino acids. The CDR3 protein is CASTLGRARLNTEAFF. For the CDR3, the DNA is TGTGCCAGTACCCTCGGCAGGGCCAGGTTGAACACTGAAGCTTTCTTT.

V gene TRBV2 combines with J gene TRBJ1-5, with 7 bases matching TRBD1. The CDR3 totals 17 residues. The V gene end was trimmed by 4 bases and the J gene end by 0 bases; junction bases not matched to a gene: 9. Looked up from germline, CDR1 is SNHLY and CDR2 is FYNNEI. CDR3 sequence reads: CASSAQAQGHSNQPQHF. CDR3 sequence (DNA): TGTGCCAGCAGTGCCCAGGCACAGGGGCATAGCAATCAGCCCCAGCATTTT. The full variable domain, rest sourced from reference TRBV2 and TRBJ1-5, is EPEVTQTPSHQVTQMGQEVILRCVPISNHLYFYWYRQILGQKVEFLVSFYNNEISEKSEIFDDQFSVERPDGSNFTLKIRSTKLEDSAMYFCASSAQAQGHSNQPQHFGDGTRLSIL.

The chain employs TRBV9 and TRBJ2-3, with TRBD2 matching over 7 bases. This CDR3 comprises 12 residues. Unmatched junction bases numbered 5, after V lost 3 bases and J lost 10 bases. In germline, CDR1 is SGDLS, CDR2 YYNGEE. The CDR3 loop is CASSEGREAQYF. The CDR3 coding sequence is TGTGCCAGCAGCGAAGGCCGGGAGGCGCAGTATTTT.

The chain employs TRBV16 and TRBJ1-1, with 7 positions matching TRBD1. V was pared by 3 bases and J by 3 bases, with 10 bases of the junction left unmatched. From germline, CDR1 is KGHSY and CDR2 FQNENV. This CDR3 spans 16 amino acids. CDR3 in DNA: TGTGCCAGCAGCCATTCACAGGGGTTGGGTGACACTGAAGCTTTCTTT. This encodes CASSHSQGLGDTEAFF.

The gene calls are TRBV11-2 and TRBJ2-3; D not certain. The CDR3 runs 14 residues. Germline V gives CDR1 SGHAT, CDR2 FQNNGV. V was clipped by 5 bases and J by 4 bases, with 13 bases between them. The CDR3 sequence: CASSLGLVSDTQYF. The CDR3 coding sequence is TGTGCCAGCAGCCTGGGGTTAGTCTCAGATACGCAGTATTTT. Filled out from reference TRBV11-2 and TRBJ2-3, the complete variable domain reads EAGVAQSPRYKIIEKRQSVAFWCNPISGHATLYWYQQILGQGPKLLIQFQNNGVVDDSQLPKDRFSAERLKGVDSTLKIQPAKLEDSAVYLCASSLGLVSDTQYFGPGTRLTVL.

The chain links TRBV24-1 to TRBJ2-5; D might be TRBD2 (7 bases). Germline V CDR1 and CDR2: KGHDR, SFDVKD. Trimming removed 3 bases at V and 4 bases at J, with 17 bases between. The CDR3 extends over 16 amino acids. Here the CDR3 reads CATSDRTQGRGETQYF. The CDR3 DNA follows: TGTGCCACCAGTGATCGAACCCAGGGGAGGGGAGAGACCCAGTACTTC.

The chain links TRBV5-1 to TRBJ2-3; D may be TRBD2 (6 bases). CDR1 and CDR2 from the germline V gene are SGHRS and YFSETQ. CDR3 size: 14 residues. Trimming stripped 0 bases from V and 4 bases from J, with 9 bases between. The DNA of the CDR3 is TGCGCCAGCAGCTTGGCCGGAGGGGCAGATACGCAGTATTTT. Its translation: CASSLAGGADTQYF.

For this clone: At one end, the junction sequence differs from germline, possibly due to a read error. The V call is TRBV18, the J call TRBJ1-4; D is ambiguous. Germline assignment: CDR1 KGHSH and CDR2 LQKENI. The CDR3 sequence is 14 residues long. The CDR3 region has the DNA TGTACCAGCTCACCGAGGAGGCTTAATGAAAAACTGTTTTTT. Its translation is CTSSPRRLNEKLFF.

This chain connects TRBV2 to TRBJ2-5; D is undetermined. This CDR3 has 11 residues. Germline V gene sequence: CDR1 SNHLY, CDR2 FYNNEI. Between the trimmed V and J ends, which lost 8 bases and 7 bases, there was a span of 11 bases. As DNA, the CDR3 is TGTGCCAGCGGCGACCGGCTGACCCAGTACTTC. Amino acids: CASGDRLTQYF.

This chain joins TRBV3-1 (or the pseudogene TRBV3-2) and TRBJ2-3; D may match TRBD1 or TRBD2 (6 bases each). Germline CDR1 LGHDT, CDR2 YNNKEL (reference sequence). The CDR3 consists of 17 residues. V gave up 1 base and J gave up 0 bases, with 14 bases separating them. The CDR3 loop is CASSQGAEGGSTDTQYF. Here the CDR3 DNA reads TGTGCCAGCAGCCAAGGCGCGGAGGGGGGTAGCACAGATACGCAGTATTTT.

The CDR3 region has the DNA TGTGCCAGCAGTTTAGCGCGTCAGCCCCAGCATTTT. Amino acid sequence: CASSLARQPQHF. The V gene is TRBV12-3 or TRBV12-4, the J gene TRBJ1-5; D unresolved. This CDR3 comprises 12 residues. V was cut by 0 bases and J by 6 bases, with 3 bases left in between.

The J gene is TRBJ1-2, the V gene TRBV28, with D possibly TRBD1 on 5 matching bases. The V and J ends lost 4 bases and 3 bases respectively, with 15 bases between them. The CDR3 contains 15 residues. Germline V lookup: CDR1 MDHEN, CDR2 SYDVKM. CDR3 sequence (DNA): TGTGCCAGCAGTTCCGGAGGAGGGGTCGACTATGGCTACACCTTC. Encoded protein: CASSSGGGVDYGYTF.

The gene calls are TRBV3-1 (or the pseudogene TRBV3-2) and TRBJ2-2; 8 bases are a match to TRBD1. This CDR3 region has 18 residues. CDR1 and CDR2 (germline): LGHDT, YNNKEL (reference sequence). J lost 0 bases, V lost 2 bases, and 8 bases had no gene match. The CDR3 loop reads CASSQTPGQGPNTGELFF. In DNA, the CDR3 is TGTGCCAGCAGCCAAACCCCAGGACAGGGACCGAACACCGGGGAGCTGTTTTTT.

The chain joins TRBV15 to TRBJ2-7; D perhaps matches TRBD2 (5 bases). The germline gives CDR1 LNHNV, CDR2 YYDKDF (reference sequence). The CDR3 totals 16 residues. V lost 0 bases to trimming and J lost 0 bases, with 12 bases between them. This CDR3 reads CATSRDLGVSSYEQYF. The CDR3 nucleotides read TGTGCCACCAGCAGAGATCTCGGGGTAAGCTCCTACGAGCAGTACTTC.

The chain employs TRBV19 and TRBJ2-1; D might be TRBD1 (6 bases). Germline V gene data show CDR1 as LNHDA and CDR2 as SQIVND (reference sequence). With 3 bases removed from V and 9 bases from J, the gap between germline ends came to 9 bases. The CDR3 loop spans 12 amino acids. The CDR3 loop reads CASSISGVEQFF. The CDR3 DNA reads as TGTGCCAGTAGTATTTCAGGGGTTGAGCAGTTCTTC.

The V gene is TRBV11-3, the J gene TRBJ2-7; 11 bases match TRBD1. The CDR3 has 18 residues. With 0 bases clipped from V and 3 bases from J, the junction kept 10 bases outside the gene matches. Germline CDR1 reads SGHNT; CDR2 reads YENEEA. In DNA, the CDR3 is TGTGCCAGCAGCTTAGATCAAGGGGGGACAGGGGGTTTCTACGAGCAGTACTTC. Protein: CASSLDQGGTGGFYEQYF.

The genes are TRBV7-3 and TRBJ2-1, with TRBD2 identical over 13 bases. CDR1 is SGHTA and CDR2 is FQGTGA in the germline V gene. The trim removed 5 bases at V and 6 bases at J, leaving 1 base unmatched. The CDR3 is 14 amino acids. The chain's CDR3 is CASSTSGGANEQFF. The DNA for the CDR3 is TGTGCCAGCAGCACTAGCGGGGGGGCCAATGAGCAGTTCTTC.

This clone occurred once. The V gene is TRBV6-6, the J gene TRBJ1-1; 8 positions agree with TRBD1. The CDR3 has 14 residues. V lost 6 bases and J lost 1; bases outside the gene matches: 4. The germline CDR1 and CDR2 sequences are MNHNY and SVGAGI (reference sequence). The CDR3 nucleotides are TGTGCCAGCAGATACAGGGGGAAGAACACTGAAGCTTTCTTT. Protein sequence: CASRYRGKNTEAFF.

The V gene is TRBV19, the J gene TRBJ2-7, with 12 nucleotides matching TRBD1. The CDR3 extends over 15 amino acids. CDR1 and CDR2 (germline): LNHDA, SQIVND (reference sequence). J gave up 7 bases and V 4 bases, and 8 bases lay outside the gene matches. The CDR3 reads CASSTPGQGADEQYF. The DNA of the CDR3 is TGTGCCAGTAGTACCCCGGGACAGGGGGCTGATGAGCAGTACTTC.

The rearrangement links TRBV5-6 to TRBJ1-5; D ambiguous. This CDR3 has 15 residues. Germline lookup yields CDR1 SGHDT and CDR2 YYEEEE. With 4 bases removed from V and 5 bases from J, the gap between germline ends came to 16 bases. As DNA, the CDR3 is TGTGCCAGCAGCCGGACCGAGACCTTTTATCAGCCCCAGCATTTT. This codes for CASSRTETFYQPQHF.

This sequence joins TRBV30 and TRBJ1-2; tentatively, D is TRBD1 (5 bases). Germline CDR1 and CDR2: GTSNPN and SVGIG (reference sequence). Trimming pared 4 bases from V and 2 bases from J, leaving 20 bases between. The CDR3 extends over 16 amino acids. CDR3 in amino acids: CAWIPSGRGSNYGYTF. As DNA, the CDR3 is TGTGCCTGGATTCCTTCCGGACGGGGGTCCAACTATGGCTACACCTTC.

The J gene is TRBJ1-1, the V gene TRBV2; D might be TRBD1 (5 bases). Between the trimmed V and J ends, which lost 5 bases and 5 bases, there was a span of 15 bases. The CDR3 covers 14 residues. Germline values: CDR1 SNHLY, CDR2 FYNNEI. This CDR3 is CASSQTARGTEAFF. The CDR3 coding sequence is TGTGCCAGCAGTCAAACGGCCCGGGGGACTGAAGCTTTCTTT.

J is TRBJ2-2 and V is TRBV4-1; D tentatively reads TRBD1 or TRBD2 (7 bases each). Per germline, CDR1 MGHRA and CDR2 YSYEKL. The germline V and J ends were trimmed by 1 base and 7 bases, with 10 bases remaining between them. This CDR3 region has 14 residues. The CDR3: CASSQGRGGGELFF. The CDR3 region has the DNA TGCGCCAGCAGCCAAGGCAGGGGGGGCGGGGAGCTGTTTTTT.

This rearrangement joins TRBV28 to TRBJ2-5; D is undetermined. Between the trimmed V and J ends, which lost 3 bases and 2 bases, there was a span of 10 bases. The CDR3 has 14 residues. Germline assignment: CDR1 MDHEN and CDR2 SYDVKM. CDR3 residues: CASSFMAPQETQYF. CDR3 sequence (DNA): TGTGCCAGCAGTTTCATGGCCCCGCAAGAGACCCAGTACTTC.

The chain employs TRBV5-1 and TRBJ2-1; D is ambiguous. CDR3 length: 12 amino acids. Trimming took off 4 bases at V and 4 bases at J, with 6 bases between the two ends. Per germline, CDR1 SGHRS and CDR2 YFSETQ. The CDR3 DNA follows: TGCGCCAGCAGCCCTGGGTACAATGAGCAGTTCTTC. Translating it yields CASSPGYNEQFF.

V gene TRBV5-8 combines with J gene TRBJ2-5; 13 positions match TRBD2. The CDR3 spans 15 residues. The V and J ends lost 4 bases and 5 bases, in that order; junction bases with no gene match: 5. Per germline, CDR1 SGHTS and CDR2 YDEGEE. CDR3 amino acids: CASSAGTSGAETQYF. CDR3 DNA: TGTGCCAGCAGCGCCGGGACTAGCGGGGCCGAGACCCAGTACTTC.

The rearrangement uses TRBV7-8 and TRBJ1-1, with D uncertain. V shed 6 bases and J shed 0 bases, with 14 bases lying between them. Germline-derived CDR1 and CDR2 are SGHVS and FQNEAQ. The CDR3 covers 15 residues. The CDR3 protein is CASRGKGLMNTEAFF. DNA for the CDR3: TGTGCCAGCAGGGGGAAAGGACTCATGAACACTGAAGCTTTCTTT.

This chain joins TRBV4-1 and TRBJ1-2; D unclear. The CDR3 consists of 14 residues. Deletions cut 4 bases from V and 8 bases from J, with 17 bases between. Germline V gene data show CDR1 as MGHRA and CDR2 as YSYEKL. This CDR3 reads CASSPRRGGSGYTF. CDR3 DNA: TGCGCCAGCAGCCCACGTAGAGGTGGGTCAGGCTACACCTTC.